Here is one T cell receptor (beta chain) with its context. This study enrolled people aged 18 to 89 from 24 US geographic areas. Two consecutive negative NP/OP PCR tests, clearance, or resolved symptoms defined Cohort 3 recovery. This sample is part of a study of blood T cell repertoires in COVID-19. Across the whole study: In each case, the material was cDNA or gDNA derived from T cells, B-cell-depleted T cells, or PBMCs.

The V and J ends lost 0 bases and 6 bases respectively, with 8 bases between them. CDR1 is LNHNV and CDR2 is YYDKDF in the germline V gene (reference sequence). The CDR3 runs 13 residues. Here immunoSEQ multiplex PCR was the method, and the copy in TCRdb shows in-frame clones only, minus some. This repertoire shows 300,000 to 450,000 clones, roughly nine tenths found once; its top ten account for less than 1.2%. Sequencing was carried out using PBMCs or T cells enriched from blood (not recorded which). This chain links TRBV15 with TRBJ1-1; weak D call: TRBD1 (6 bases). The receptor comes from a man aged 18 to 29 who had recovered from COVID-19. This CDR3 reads CATSRDEGAEAFF. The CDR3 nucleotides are TGTGCCACCAGCAGAGATGAGGGGGCTGAAGCTTTCTTT.